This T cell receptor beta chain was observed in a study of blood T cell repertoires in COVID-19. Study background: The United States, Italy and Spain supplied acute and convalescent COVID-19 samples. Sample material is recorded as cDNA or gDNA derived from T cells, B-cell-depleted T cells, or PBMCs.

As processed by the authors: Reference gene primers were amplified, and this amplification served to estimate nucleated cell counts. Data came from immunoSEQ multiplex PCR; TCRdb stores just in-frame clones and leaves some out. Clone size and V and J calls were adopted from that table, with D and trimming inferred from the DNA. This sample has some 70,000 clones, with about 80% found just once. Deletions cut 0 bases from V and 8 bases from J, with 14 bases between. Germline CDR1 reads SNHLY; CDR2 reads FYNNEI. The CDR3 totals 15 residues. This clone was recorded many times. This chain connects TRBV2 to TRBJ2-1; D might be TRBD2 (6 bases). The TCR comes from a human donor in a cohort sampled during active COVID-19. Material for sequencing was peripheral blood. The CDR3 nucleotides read TGTGCCAGCAGTGAAGCGCGAGGGAGGAGCGATGAGCAGTTCTTC. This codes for CASSEARGRSDEQFF.